Listed below are T cell receptor beta chains from one sample, sequenced in a study of CD8 T cells in ankylosing spondylitis. MiXCR was run by TCRdb on the 5' RACE reads, yielding one entry per CDR3 protein. The table shows fewer than 750,000 distinct CDR3 sequences, with over 15% occurring only once. Sequences were obtained from blood, either unsorted or a sorted T cell fraction (not recorded which). The receptors stem from a male donor with ankylosing spondylitis. Each CDR3 is given with its conserved first and last residue. A D gene is named only where the DNA matches it firmly. Rows give clone size only sometimes, using once, few, many, or a class for an expanded clone.

abundance,j_gene,d_gene,v_gene,CDR3nt,CDR3aa
-,TRBJ1-1,-,TRBV12-3/TRBV12-4,TGTGCCAGCAGTTTAGGTCAGGGCATTGAAGCTTTCTTT,CASSLGQGIEAFF
few,TRBJ2-5,TRBD2,TRBV5-1,TGCGCCAGCAGCTCCGCCCCGACTAGCGGCCAAGAGACCCAGTACTTC,CASSSAPTSGQETQYF
few,TRBJ1-1,-,TRBV20-1,TGCAGTGCTAGACTAGACCAGACGACTGGGAAAGCTTTCTTT,CSARLDQTTGKAFF
-,TRBJ1-2,-,TRBV20-1,TGCAGTGCTAGAGATCGAAGGGTGGTACTGATATATGGCTACACCTTC,CSARDRRVVLIYGYTF
-,TRBJ1-1,-,TRBV6-5,TGTGCCAGCAGTTACACCAGGGGAAGGGGTAACACTGAAGCTTTCTTT,CASSYTRGRGNTEAFF
few,TRBJ2-3,TRBD1,TRBV20-1,TGCAGTGCGCCAGACAGGGGGCGCAGGTATTTT,CSAPDRGRRYF
few,TRBJ2-5,-,TRBV28,TGTGCCAGCAGTCCTTCGGGCAGGGGCCAAGAGACCCAGTACTTC,CASSPSGRGQETQYF
-,TRBJ2-2,-,TRBV9,TGTGCCAGCAGCCCCCTGAGCAGACGGAACACCGGGGAGCTGTTTTTT,CASSPLSRRNTGELFF
-,TRBJ2-2,-,TRBV11-3,TGTGCCAGCAGCTTAGATGGCAGCAGGGAGCTGTTTTTT,CASSLDGSRELFF
few,TRBJ1-1,-,TRBV10-3,TGTGCCATCAGTGAGAACTCTTGGGGGCCCGTGAACACTGAAGCTTTCTTT,CAISENSWGPVNTEAFF
-,TRBJ2-5,TRBD2,TRBV28,TGTGCCAGCAGTACCCCGCACCCGGGCGGGAGCGGAGAGACCCAGTACTTC,CASSTPHPGGSGETQYF
-,TRBJ2-1,TRBD2,TRBV4-3,TGCGCCAGCAGCCAAGATTGGGCGGGAGGACCCTACAATGAGCAGTTCTTC,CASSQDWAGGPYNEQFF
few,TRBJ2-1,TRBD2,TRBV20-1,TGCAGTGCTGAATCTAGCGGGGTATACAATGAGCAGTTCTTC,CSAESSGVYNEQFF
-,TRBJ2-4,TRBD2,TRBV11-2,TGTGCCAGCAGCTTACGGACGGGGGGAGGGATTCAGTACTTC,CASSLRTGGGIQYF
-,TRBJ2-7,-,TRBV20-1,TGCAGTGCTAGAGATATTTCGGCTACAGGGACTTACGAGCAGTACTTC,CSARDISATGTYEQYF
few,TRBJ2-1,TRBD2,TRBV7-3,TGTGCCAGCAGGGCTACCGGGACTAGAGTCGCTGAGCAGTTCTTC,CASRATGTRVAEQFF
-,TRBJ2-5,-,TRBV9,TGTGCCAGCAGCGTAGAGACCCACAGCGGGACCCAGTACTTC,CASSVETHSGTQYF
-,TRBJ1-6,TRBD1,TRBV11-2,TGTGCCAGCAGCTTTCGTCTTTCGGACAGGGAGGACTCACCCCTCCACTTT,CASSFRLSDREDSPLHF
few,TRBJ2-2,TRBD1,TRBV6-1,TGTGCCAGCGGGGACCGGACAGGATATTGGGCCGGGGAGCTGTTTTTT,CASGDRTGYWAGELFF
-,TRBJ2-1,TRBD2,TRBV4-1,TGCGCCAGCAGCCAAGCCGGGACTAGCGGGAGACCGTACAATGAGCAGTTCTTC,CASSQAGTSGRPYNEQFF
-,TRBJ1-1,-,TRBV29-1,TGCAGCGCGGTGGGCCGGGCCTCTAACACTGAAGCTTTCTTT,CSAVGRASNTEAFF
few,TRBJ1-3,-,TRBV20-1,TGCAGTGCTAGGGGTGGGGGACCTGGAAACACCATATATTTT,CSARGGGPGNTIYF
few,TRBJ1-5,-,TRBV6-1,TGTGCCAGCAGTGAAGCGCTGGGGGGGCCCCAGCATTTT,CASSEALGGPQHF
few,TRBJ2-1,TRBD2,TRBV5-1,TGCGCCAGCAGCGCCAGACTAGCGGGGGGATCAGGTGAGCAGTTCTTC,CASSARLAGGSGEQFF
-,TRBJ2-7,TRBD1,TRBV2,TGTGCCAGCATCGGGACAGCGTACGAGCAGTACTTC,CASIGTAYEQYF
once,TRBJ2-3,-,TRBV4-2,TGTGCCAGCAGCCAAGACGCGTCGCTCGTGTATTTT,CASSQDASLVYF
few,TRBJ2-7,-,TRBV6-1,TGTGCCAGCAGTACGACTAGTTCTCGAGCCTACGAGCAGTACTTC,CASSTTSSRAYEQYF
few,TRBJ1-1,-,TRBV27,TGTGCCAGTAGGGGGGCTCGAGACACTGAAGCTTTCTTT,CASRGARDTEAFF
-,TRBJ1-2,-,TRBV9,TGTGCCAGCAGCCCCCTCGGACGAGACTATGGCTACACCTTC,CASSPLGRDYGYTF